These 15 T cell receptor beta chains were all obtained from the same sample, sequenced in a study of T cells after somatic rescue of genetic block. Profiled with immunoSEQ multiplex PCR; TCRdb holds only in-frame clones, not every one. The sample contains fewer than 15,000 clones, approximately 79% of which appear only once. The sequencing sample was made of peripheral blood mononuclear cells (PBMCs). The receptors here all came from a boy between 10 and 17 years old.

The chain uses TRBV10-3 and TRBJ2-3; possibly TRBD1 for D (6 bases). In germline, CDR1 is ENHRY, CDR2 SYGVKD. V dropped 0 bases and J dropped 5 bases, with 12 bases sitting between them. This CDR3 comprises 15 residues. CDR3 region: CAISESGPRGDTQYF. CDR3 in DNA: TGTGCCATCAGTGAGTCTGGGCCCAGGGGAGATACGCAGTATTTT.

The chain combines TRBV5-1 with TRBJ2-3; D is unclear. The length of the CDR3 is 13 residues. V lost 0 bases and J lost 3, with 5 bases in between. Germline lookup yields CDR1 SGHRS and CDR2 YFSETQ. The CDR3 is CASSLGSTDTQYF. The CDR3 DNA is TGCGCCAGCAGCTTGGGGTCAACAGATACGCAGTATTTT.

The chain has TRBV29-1 and TRBJ2-1; 7 nucleotides match TRBD2. Germline-derived CDR1 and CDR2 are SQVTM and ANQGSEA. The CDR3 sequence is 13 residues long. J lost 10 bases, V lost 6 bases, and 12 bases had no gene match. The CDR3 DNA is TGCAGCGTCCTTCGGGGAGGGCTTGGGGAGCAGTTCTTC. Encoded protein: CSVLRGGLGEQFF.

CDR3: CASSFPQLAGVHNEQFF. Written as DNA, the CDR3 is TGTGCCAGCAGTTTCCCTCAACTAGCGGGAGTTCACAATGAGCAGTTCTTC. The chain carries TRBV28 and TRBJ2-1, with TRBD2 matching 11 bases. The trim removed 3 bases at V and 5 bases at J, leaving 9 bases unmatched. CDR3 size: 17 residues. Germline V gives CDR1 MDHEN, CDR2 SYDVKM.

V usage is TRBV28 and J usage is TRBJ2-1; the match to TRBD2 covers 13 bases. V trimming: 6 bases; J trimming: 6 bases; junction bases outside the gene matches: 5. Germline assignment: CDR1 MDHEN and CDR2 SYDVKM. The CDR3 has 15 amino acids. In DNA, the CDR3 is TGTGCCAGCAGGGCCGGGACTAGCGGGATCAATGAGCAGTTCTTC. It specifies CASRAGTSGINEQFF.

The V call is TRBV5-1, the J call TRBJ2-7; TRBD2 agrees at 11 bases. Germline CDR1 and CDR2: SGHRS and YFSETQ. Losses at the gene ends were 4 bases for V and 7 bases for J; bases not matched to a gene: 16. The CDR3 extends over 17 amino acids. The DNA of the CDR3 is TGCGCCAGCAGCCCTGGTAGCGGGAGGGCCTTCTGGGAGGAGCAGTACTTC. Amino acid sequence: CASSPGSGRAFWEEQYF.

This chain links TRBV2 with TRBJ2-7, with a tentative D call TRBD1 (6 bases). The V end was cut by 1 base, the J end by 1 base, with 14 bases between. CDR1 is SNHLY and CDR2 is FYNNEI in the germline V gene. This CDR3 region has 16 residues. The CDR3 is CASSEDGQFSSYEQYF. The CDR3 nucleotides read TGTGCCAGCAGTGAAGACGGACAGTTCTCTTCCTACGAGCAGTACTTC.

V usage is TRBV19 and J usage is TRBJ2-2, with a possible D match to TRBD1 (5 bases). The CDR3 length is 14 residues. Trimming left V 1 base short and J 4 bases short, with 7 bases between. Germline assignment: CDR1 LNHDA and CDR2 SQIVND (reference sequence). DNA of the CDR3: TGTGCCAGTAGTATAGCAGGGATCACCGGGGAGCTGTTTTTT. This codes for CASSIAGITGELFF.

V gene TRBV19 combines with J gene TRBJ2-5; D may be TRBD2 (6 bases). This CDR3 spans 16 amino acids. Trimming stripped 4 bases from V and 1 base from J, with 16 bases between. Germline lookup yields CDR1 LNHDA and CDR2 SQIVND (reference sequence). The CDR3 here is CASSNRLGGIQETQYF. The CDR3 DNA sequence: TGTGCCAGTAGTAACCGATTGGGGGGAATCCAAGAGACCCAGTACTTC.

This clone was picked up one time. The V and J genes are TRBV27 and TRBJ2-7; 7 nucleotides agree with TRBD1. Per the germline V gene, CDR1 is MNHEY and CDR2 is SMNVEV (reference sequence). The CDR3 is 15 amino acids. Trimming at V came to 4 bases and at J to 2 bases, leaving 8 bases not matched to a gene. The CDR3 loop is CASSSKTGVTYEQYF. The CDR3 nucleotides are TGTGCCAGCAGTTCGAAAACAGGGGTAACCTACGAGCAGTACTTC.

The chain combines TRBV4-1 with TRBJ2-7; 8 bases line up with TRBD1. The CDR3 loop spans 14 amino acids. Germline V gene data show CDR1 as MGHRA and CDR2 as YSYEKL. Trimming took 4 bases from V and 3 from J; bases not matched to a gene: 5. The CDR3 region is CASSPRDRNYEQYF. The CDR3 region has the DNA TGCGCCAGCAGCCCCCGGGACAGGAACTACGAGCAGTACTTC.

The V call is TRBV28, the J call TRBJ2-7, with TRBD2 matching 7 bases. The germline gives CDR1 MDHEN, CDR2 SYDVKM. The V and J ends lost 4 bases and 6 bases, in that order; junction bases with no gene match: 3. CDR3 length: 12 residues. The DNA of the CDR3 is TGTGCCAGCAGTTACCCGGGAGGCGAGCAGTACTTC. Translated, it gives CASSYPGGEQYF.

The chain recombines TRBV7-9 with TRBJ2-7, with D unclear. CDR1 and CDR2 (germline): SEHNR, FQNEAQ (reference sequence). This CDR3 has 14 amino acids. V shed 3 bases and J shed 2 bases, with 11 bases lying between them. CDR3 sequence reads: CASSFDKVPYEQYF. The CDR3 nucleotides are TGTGCCAGCAGCTTTGACAAGGTGCCCTACGAGCAGTACTTC.

The rearrangement links TRBV10-2 to TRBJ1-5; tentative D call: TRBD1 (5 bases). Germline CDR1 and CDR2: WSHSY and SAAADI. V dropped 2 bases and J dropped 4 bases, with 12 bases sitting between them. This CDR3 contains 15 residues. This CDR3 reads CASSEAGPLNQPQHF. For the CDR3, the DNA is TGCGCCAGCAGTGAGGCAGGGCCTTTGAATCAGCCCCAGCATTTT.

This clone is categorized as medium-sized. The chain employs TRBV7-9 and TRBJ1-5; D not resolved. The CDR3 loop spans 14 amino acids. V dropped 5 bases and J dropped 1 base, with 9 bases sitting between them. Germline CDR1 SEHNR, CDR2 FQNEAQ (reference sequence). The CDR3 region has the DNA TGTGCCAGCAGCCCTTGGGGAAGCAATCAGCCCCAGCATTTT. Translated: CASSPWGSNQPQHF.